This T cell receptor (beta chain) was observed in a study of cytomegalovirus exposure and HLA in healthy donors. The PCR made use of 60 Vbeta and 13 Jbeta primers. Assay used: immunoSEQ multiplex PCR; TCRdb lists only in-frame clones, some missing. The sample has roughly 190,000 clones; 65% to 85% are singletons. This cohort consisted of healthy bone marrow donors. Germline V gene data show CDR1 as SGHAT and CDR2 as FQNNGV. The CDR3 consists of 15 residues. V lost 5 bases and J 4 bases, leaving 14 bases between the germline ends. V usage is TRBV11-2 and J usage is TRBJ1-4, with D unresolved. This clonotype was sampled from a man aged 35 to 55 in good health and CMV-seropositive. The sample consisted of PBMCs. The CDR3 nucleotides are TGTGCCAGCAGCCCTAAAGGAGAGTATAATGAAAAACTGTTTTTT. This translates into CASSPKGEYNEKLFF.